Below are 17 T cell receptor beta chains sequenced from a single sample in a study of CD8+CD57+ T cells in acquired aplastic anemia. Before being chosen for sequencing, patients had shown CD8+CD57+ cell expansion by flow cytometry. It was genomic DNA that served as the template for profiling TCR beta VDJ and CDR3. In TCRdb, the reads were re-called with MiXCR into one record per CDR3 protein. The sample shows 150,000 to 180,000 distinct CDR3 sequences, roughly 54% of them seen only once. Sequencing was done on a sample of sorted CD4+, CD8+, or CD8+CD57+ T cells (not recorded which) from PBMCs. The receptors were gathered from a human donor with aplastic anemia.

This chain connects TRBV19 to TRBJ1-2, with TRBD1 matching over 7 bases. The CDR3 loop spans 16 amino acids. V was clipped by 4 bases and J by 0 bases; unmatched bases: 8. Germline CDR1 LNHDA, CDR2 SQIVND (reference sequence). The CDR3 nucleotides read TGTGCCAGTAGTACCAGGACAGGAGCCGCTAACTATGGCTACACCTTC. This codes for CASSTRTGAANYGYTF.

By share, this clonotype ranks as medium-sized. The chain carries TRBV7-9 and TRBJ1-3; D gene unclear. V lost 5 bases and J lost 0, with 5 bases in between. This CDR3 region has 13 residues. CDR1 is SEHNR, CDR2 FQNEAQ, per germline (reference sequence). For the CDR3, the DNA is TGTGCCAGCAGCCCAGGCTCTGGAAACACCATATATTTT. Translated: CASSPGSGNTIYF.

The table lists this clonotype with many counts. This CDR3 reads CSARDRGYEQYF. The CDR3 DNA follows: TGCAGTGCCCGGGACAGGGGATACGAGCAGTACTTC. The chain combines TRBV20-1 with TRBJ2-7, with TRBD1 matching 10 bases. Germline CDR1 is DFQATT and CDR2 is SNEGSKA (reference sequence). Trimming took 6 bases from V and 4 from J; bases not matched to a gene: 3. CDR3 size: 12 residues.

V and J are TRBV10-3 and TRBJ2-3; 8 nucleotides align to TRBD2. The CDR3 sequence is 18 residues long. CDR1 and CDR2 (germline): ENHRY, SYGVKD. V was clipped by 6 bases and J by 5 bases; unmatched bases: 19. CDR3 amino acids: CAIRQNLRVAGQRDTQYF. For the CDR3, the DNA is TGTGCCATCAGACAAAACCTCAGGGTAGCGGGGCAGAGAGATACGCAGTATTTT.

The chain employs TRBV5-5 and TRBJ1-2; D may be TRBD1 (5 bases). CDR3 length: 13 residues. V was pared by 3 bases and J by 1 base, with 7 bases between. Germline CDR1 and CDR2: SGHKS and YYEKEE (reference sequence). The CDR3 DNA reads TGTGCCAGCAGCTGGGGGTATAACTATGGCTACACCTTC. Protein sequence: CASSWGYNYGYTF.

This clonotype was found a few times. A junction boundary mismatches the germline segment, possibly from a read error. The gene calls are TRBV9 and TRBJ2-3; 8 bases map to TRBD2. The CDR3 has 17 residues. Germline V CDR1 and CDR2: SGDLS, YYNGEE. The CDR3 is CASSVGGGQLLTDTRYF. The CDR3 DNA reads TGTGCCAGCAGCGTCGGGGGGGGACAATTGTTGACAGATACGCGGTATTTT. The variable domain in full, completed from reference TRBV9 and TRBJ2-3, reads DSGVTQTPKHLITATGQRVTLRCSPRSGDLSVYWYQQSLDQGLQFLIQYYNGEERAKGNILERFSAQQFPDLHSELNLSSLELGDSALYFCASSVGGGQLLTDTRYFGPGTRLTVL.

This chain joins TRBV5-1 and TRBJ1-1; D is uncertain. CDR1 is SGHRS and CDR2 is YFSETQ in the germline V gene. Trimming removed 0 bases at V and 0 bases at J, with 9 bases between. This CDR3 region has 15 residues. The CDR3 loop reads CASSLVSSMNTEAFF. In nucleotides, the CDR3 is TGCGCCAGCAGCTTGGTTTCGAGCATGAACACTGAAGCTTTCTTT.

This clonotype was detected only once. This chain uses TRBV6-5 with TRBJ2-5, with D perhaps TRBD1 (6 bases). V was shortened by 4 bases and J by 5 bases, with 14 bases between the two germline ends. Germline CDR1 MNHEY, CDR2 SVGAGI. The CDR3 length is 14 residues. The CDR3 loop reads CASSSAAGAETQYF. Written as DNA, the CDR3 is TGTGCCAGCAGTTCGGCGGCAGGGGCCGAGACCCAGTACTTC.

V is TRBV15 and J is TRBJ2-5; unclear D gene. Trimming took 6 bases from V and 3 from J, leaving 14 bases between them. Germline loops: CDR1 LNHNV, CDR2 YYDKDF (reference sequence). This CDR3 has 14 residues. In DNA form, the CDR3 reads TGTGCCACCAGTTCGTCGGTTATTGAAGAGACCCAGTACTTC. The encoded protein is CATSSSVIEETQYF. Full variable domain (outside the CDR3, taken from reference TRBV15 and TRBJ2-5): DAMVIQNPRYQVTQFGKPVTLSCSQTLNHNVMYWYQQKSSQAPKLLFHYYDKDFNNEADTPDNFQSRRPNTSFCFLDIRSPGLGDTAMYLCATSSSVIEETQYFGPGTRLLVL.

This clonotype was seen many times. J is TRBJ2-2 and V is TRBV20-1; D is unresolved. Trimming took 3 bases from V and 6 from J, leaving 8 bases between them. The germline V gene has CDR1 DFQATT and CDR2 SNEGSKA (reference sequence). CDR3 size: 12 residues. Written as DNA, the CDR3 is TGCAGTGCTAGGGGAAGCGCCGGGGAGCTGTTTTTT. Translating gives CSARGSAGELFF.

This clonotype was detected ten times or more. The chain employs TRBV7-9 and TRBJ2-7; 8 nucleotides match TRBD1. The CDR3 runs 14 residues. V lost 0 bases to trimming and J lost 5 bases; unmatched junction nucleotides: 3. CDR1 and CDR2 from the germline V gene are SEHNR and FQNEAQ (reference sequence). CDR3 region: CASSLAQDRDEQYF. The CDR3 DNA reads TGTGCCAGCAGCTTAGCCCAGGACAGGGACGAGCAGTACTTC.

There are many counts of this clonotype. The chain carries TRBV20-1 and TRBJ2-7; no clear D. The length of the CDR3 is 12 residues. With 4 bases removed from V and 3 bases from J, the gap between germline ends came to 10 bases. Germline values: CDR1 DFQATT, CDR2 SNEGSKA (reference sequence). CDR3 nucleotide sequence: TGCAGTGCTAAAGGCCCCCTCTACGAGCAGTACTTC. Translated: CSAKGPLYEQYF.

The chain employs TRBV10-2 and TRBJ2-3; D gene uncertain. The CDR3 sequence is 15 residues long. Germline V gene lookup returns CDR1 WSHSY and CDR2 SAAADI. V lost 2 bases and J 6 bases, leaving 15 bases between the germline ends. The CDR3: CASSEGSYGWDTQYF. The CDR3 DNA sequence: TGCGCCAGCAGTGAGGGATCTTACGGATGGGATACGCAGTATTTT.

A few counts support this clonotype. V usage is TRBV6-1 and J usage is TRBJ1-3; D is ambiguous. This CDR3 has 15 residues. Trimming cost V 6 bases and J 1 base, with 13 bases left between them. Germline V lookup: CDR1 MNHNS, CDR2 SASEGT. Here the CDR3 reads CASRGSGDSGNTIYF. The CDR3 DNA reads as TGTGCCAGCAGGGGGAGTGGGGATTCTGGAAACACCATATATTTT.

The gene calls are TRBV7-3 and TRBJ1-5; no reliable D call. Germline assignment: CDR1 SGHTA and CDR2 FQGTGA. With 1 base removed from V and 2 bases from J, the gap between germline ends came to 15 bases. The CDR3 extends over 17 amino acids. CDR3 DNA: TGTGCCAGCAGCTTAAGGGGTTCGCCAACCGGCAATCAGCCCCAGCATTTT. As protein: CASSLRGSPTGNQPQHF.

This clonotype was seen at least ten times. This rearrangement joins TRBV2 to TRBJ2-6; 10 positions agree with TRBD2. This CDR3 region has 19 residues. Trimming cost V 3 bases and J 2 bases; bases outside gene matches: 10. Germline CDR1 reads SNHLY; CDR2 reads FYNNEI. CDR3 DNA sequence: TGTGCCAGCAGTGATACGGGAAGCGGGGGGGCGACTGGGGCCAACGTCCTGACTTTC. Its translation is CASSDTGSGGATGANVLTF.

The chain employs TRBV15 and TRBJ2-7, with TRBD1 identical over 10 bases. Per germline, CDR1 LNHNV and CDR2 YYDKDF (reference sequence). With 6 bases clipped from V and 7 bases from J, the junction kept 9 bases outside the gene matches. The CDR3 covers 14 residues. Here the CDR3 reads CATSWDRGMGEQYF. CDR3 sequence (DNA): TGTGCCACCAGTTGGGACAGGGGAATGGGGGAGCAGTACTTC. The full variable domain, in which reference TRBV15 and TRBJ2-7 provide the parts outside the CDR3, is DAMVIQNPRYQVTQFGKPVTLSCSQTLNHNVMYWYQQKSSQAPKLLFHYYDKDFNNEADTPDNFQSRRPNTSFCFLDIRSPGLGDTAMYLCATSWDRGMGEQYFGPGTRLTVT.